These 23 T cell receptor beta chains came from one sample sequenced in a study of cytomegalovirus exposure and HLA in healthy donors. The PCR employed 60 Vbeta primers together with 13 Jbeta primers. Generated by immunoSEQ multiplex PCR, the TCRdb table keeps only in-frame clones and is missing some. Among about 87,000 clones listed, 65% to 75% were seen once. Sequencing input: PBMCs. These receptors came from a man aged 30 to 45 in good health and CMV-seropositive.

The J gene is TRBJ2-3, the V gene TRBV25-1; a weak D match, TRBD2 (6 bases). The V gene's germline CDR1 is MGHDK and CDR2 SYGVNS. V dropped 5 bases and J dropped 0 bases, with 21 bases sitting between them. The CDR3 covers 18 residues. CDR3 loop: CASSQLDGGGVSTDTQYF. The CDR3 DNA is TGTGCCAGCAGTCAACTCGACGGTGGCGGGGTGAGCACAGATACGCAGTATTTT.

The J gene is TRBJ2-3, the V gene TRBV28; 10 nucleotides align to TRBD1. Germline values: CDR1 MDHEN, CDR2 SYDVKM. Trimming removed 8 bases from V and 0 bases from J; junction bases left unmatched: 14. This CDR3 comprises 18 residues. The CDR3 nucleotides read TGTGCCAGCCCCCGACAGGGGGCTAGCCCTTCCAGCACAGATACGCAGTATTTT. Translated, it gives CASPRQGASPSSTDTQYF.

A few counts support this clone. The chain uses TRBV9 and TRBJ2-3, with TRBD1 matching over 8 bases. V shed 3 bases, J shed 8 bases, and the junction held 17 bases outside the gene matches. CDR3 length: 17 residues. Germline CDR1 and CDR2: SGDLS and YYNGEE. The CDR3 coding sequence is TGTGCCAGCAGCGCGAACCGACAGGGGACTCTCGGGAGTACGCAGTATTTT. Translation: CASSANRQGTLGSTQYF.

CDR3 loop: CASSVDGRLQPQHF. In nucleotides, the CDR3 is TGTGCCAGCAGCGTAGATGGCAGACTTCAACCCCAGCATTTT. The rearrangement links TRBV9 to TRBJ1-5; no clear D. Looked up from germline, CDR1 is SGDLS and CDR2 is YYNGEE. V dropped 0 bases and J dropped 10 bases, with 14 bases sitting between them. The CDR3 consists of 14 residues.

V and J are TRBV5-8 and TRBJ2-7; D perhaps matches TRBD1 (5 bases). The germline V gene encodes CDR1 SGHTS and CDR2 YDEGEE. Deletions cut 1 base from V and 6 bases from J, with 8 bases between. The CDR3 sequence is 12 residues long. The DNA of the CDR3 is TGTGCCAGCAGCTTGAAGGGGCTCGAGCAGTACTTC. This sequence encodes CASSLKGLEQYF.

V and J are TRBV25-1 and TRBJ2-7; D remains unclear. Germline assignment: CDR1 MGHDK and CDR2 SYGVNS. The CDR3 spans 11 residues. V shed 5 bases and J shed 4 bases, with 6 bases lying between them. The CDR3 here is CASSIRYEQYF. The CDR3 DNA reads TGTGCCAGCAGTATTCGGTACGAGCAGTACTTC.

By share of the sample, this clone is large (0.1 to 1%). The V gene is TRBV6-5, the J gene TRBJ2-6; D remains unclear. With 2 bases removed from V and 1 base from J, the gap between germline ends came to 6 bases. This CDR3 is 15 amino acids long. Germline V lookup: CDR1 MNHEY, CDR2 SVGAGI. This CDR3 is CASSYEESGANVLTF. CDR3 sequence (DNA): TGTGCCAGCAGTTACGAGGAGTCTGGGGCCAACGTCCTGACTTTC.

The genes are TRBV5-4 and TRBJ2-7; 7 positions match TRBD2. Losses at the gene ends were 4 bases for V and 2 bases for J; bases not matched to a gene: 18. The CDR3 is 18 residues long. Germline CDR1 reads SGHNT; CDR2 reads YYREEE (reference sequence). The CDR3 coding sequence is TGTGCCAGCAGCCGCGCCCAAGGTTTGGGGGGGTTTACCTACGAGCAGTACTTC. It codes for CASSRAQGLGGFTYEQYF.

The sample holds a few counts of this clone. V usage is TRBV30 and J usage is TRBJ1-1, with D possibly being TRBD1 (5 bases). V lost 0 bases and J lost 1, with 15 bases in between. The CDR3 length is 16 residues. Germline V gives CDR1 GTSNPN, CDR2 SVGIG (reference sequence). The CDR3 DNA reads TGTGCCTGGAGTGTACAGAAAGGGACTGAGAACACTGAAGCTTTCTTT. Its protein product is CAWSVQKGTENTEAFF.

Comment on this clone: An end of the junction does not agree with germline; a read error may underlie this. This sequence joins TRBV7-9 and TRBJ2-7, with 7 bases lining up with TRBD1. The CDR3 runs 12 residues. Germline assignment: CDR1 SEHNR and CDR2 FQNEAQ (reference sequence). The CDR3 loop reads CASSLGEGTAFF. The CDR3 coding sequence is TGTGCCAGCAGCTTAGGCGAGGGGACAGCTTTCTTC.

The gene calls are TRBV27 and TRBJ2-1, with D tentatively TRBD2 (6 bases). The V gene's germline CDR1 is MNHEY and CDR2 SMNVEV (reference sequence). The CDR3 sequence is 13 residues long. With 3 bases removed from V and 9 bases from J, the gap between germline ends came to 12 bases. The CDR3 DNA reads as TGTGCCAGCAGTTTGCTCCCCGGGAGTGAGCAGTTCTTC. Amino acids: CASSLLPGSEQFF.

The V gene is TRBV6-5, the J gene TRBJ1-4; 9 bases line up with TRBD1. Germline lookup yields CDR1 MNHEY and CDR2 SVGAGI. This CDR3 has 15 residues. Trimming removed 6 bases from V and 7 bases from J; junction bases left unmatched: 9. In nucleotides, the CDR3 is TGTGCCAGCAGCCTCTCCGGGACAGGGCTTGAAAAACTGTTTTTT. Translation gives CASSLSGTGLEKLFF.

CDR3 in DNA: TGTGCCAGCAGTCCCGGGACAGGGGGCGGCGGTCAGCCCCAGCATTTT. Amino acids: CASSPGTGGGGQPQHF. V gene TRBV2 combines with J gene TRBJ1-5, with 12 bases aligning to TRBD1. V lost 5 bases to trimming and J lost 6 bases; unmatched junction nucleotides: 8. The CDR3 is 16 residues long. From germline, CDR1 is SNHLY and CDR2 FYNNEI.

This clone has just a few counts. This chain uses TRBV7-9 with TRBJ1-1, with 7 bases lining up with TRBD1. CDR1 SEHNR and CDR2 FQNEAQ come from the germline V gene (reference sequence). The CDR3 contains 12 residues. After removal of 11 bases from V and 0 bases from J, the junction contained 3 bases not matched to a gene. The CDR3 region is CASDRVNTEAFF. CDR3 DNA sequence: TGTGCCTCCGACAGGGTGAACACTGAAGCTTTCTTT.

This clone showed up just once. The CDR3 nucleotides are TGTGCCAGCAGCTTAGGAGAGATTTTTACTGAAGCTTTCTTT. Its translation is CASSLGEIFTEAFF. V is TRBV7-2 and J is TRBJ1-1; no firm D call. Trimming left V 1 base short and J 5 bases short, with 11 bases between. In germline, CDR1 is SGHTA, CDR2 FQGNSA. This CDR3 is built from 14 residues.

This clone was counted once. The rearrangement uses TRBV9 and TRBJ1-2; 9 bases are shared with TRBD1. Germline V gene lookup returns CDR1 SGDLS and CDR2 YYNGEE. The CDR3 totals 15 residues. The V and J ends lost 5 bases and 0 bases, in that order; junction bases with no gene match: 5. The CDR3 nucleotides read TGTGCCAGCAGTGGACAGGGGTCTTCTAACTATGGCTACACCTTC. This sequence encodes CASSGQGSSNYGYTF.

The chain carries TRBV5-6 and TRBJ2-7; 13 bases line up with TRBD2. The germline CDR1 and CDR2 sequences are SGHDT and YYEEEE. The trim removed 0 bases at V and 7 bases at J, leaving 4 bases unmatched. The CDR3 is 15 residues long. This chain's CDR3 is CASSLVGLAGDEQYF. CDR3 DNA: TGTGCCAGCAGCTTGGTTGGACTAGCGGGAGATGAGCAGTACTTC.

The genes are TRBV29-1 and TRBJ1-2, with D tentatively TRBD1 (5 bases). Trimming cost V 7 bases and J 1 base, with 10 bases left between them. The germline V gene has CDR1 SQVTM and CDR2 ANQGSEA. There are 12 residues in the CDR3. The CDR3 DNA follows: TGCAGCGGGTGGGGCAATAACTATGGCTACACCTTC. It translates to CSGWGNNYGYTF.

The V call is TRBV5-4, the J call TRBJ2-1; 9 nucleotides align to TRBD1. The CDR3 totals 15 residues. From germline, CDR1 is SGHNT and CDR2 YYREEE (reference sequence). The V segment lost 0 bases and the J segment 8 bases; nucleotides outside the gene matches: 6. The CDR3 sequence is CASSLDVTGGYEQFF. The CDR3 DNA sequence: TGTGCCAGCAGCTTGGACGTGACAGGGGGATATGAGCAGTTCTTC.

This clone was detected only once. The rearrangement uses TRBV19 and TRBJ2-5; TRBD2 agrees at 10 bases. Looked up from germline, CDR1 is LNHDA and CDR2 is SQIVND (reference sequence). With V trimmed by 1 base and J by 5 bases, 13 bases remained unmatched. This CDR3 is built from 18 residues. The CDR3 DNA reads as TGTGCCAGTAGTATAGGTGGGACTAGCGCAAAACTGAGGGAGACCCAGTACTTC. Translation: CASSIGGTSAKLRETQYF.

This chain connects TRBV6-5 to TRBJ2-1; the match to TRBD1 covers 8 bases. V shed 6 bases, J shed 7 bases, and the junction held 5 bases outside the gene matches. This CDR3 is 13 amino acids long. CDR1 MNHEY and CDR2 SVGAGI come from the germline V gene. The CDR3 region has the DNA TGTGCCAGCAGCCTGGACAGGGCAAATGAGCAGTTCTTC. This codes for CASSLDRANEQFF.

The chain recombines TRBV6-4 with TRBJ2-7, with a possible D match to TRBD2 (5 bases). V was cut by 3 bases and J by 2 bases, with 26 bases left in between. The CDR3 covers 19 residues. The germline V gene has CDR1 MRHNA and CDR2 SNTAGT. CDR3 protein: CASSDRGGVWIAPTYEQYF. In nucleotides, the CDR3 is TGTGCCAGCAGTGATCGGGGTGGTGTGTGGATTGCCCCTACCTACGAGCAGTACTTC.

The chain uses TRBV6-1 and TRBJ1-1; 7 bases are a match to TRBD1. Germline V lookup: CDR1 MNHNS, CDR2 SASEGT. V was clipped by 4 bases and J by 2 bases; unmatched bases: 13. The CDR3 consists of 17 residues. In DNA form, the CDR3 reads TGTGCCAGCAGTGTCTTGACAGGGCTGGAAACTAACACTGAAGCTTTCTTT. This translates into CASSVLTGLETNTEAFF.